Listed below are T cell receptor beta chains from one sample, sequenced in a study of T cells in Graves' hyperthyroidism and ophthalmopathy. TCRdb re-analysed the multiplex PCR reads in MiXCR, keeping a single row per CDR3 protein. The sample has over 300,000 distinct CDR3 sequences, roughly 13% seen once; the top ten hold 30% to 40%. The source material was blood. The receptors originated from a woman between 40 and 55 years old with Graves' ophthalmopathy. Both conserved end residues are part of each CDR3. Fields, in order: clone size, D gene, V gene, J gene, CDR3 protein, CDR3 DNA. D genes are given only for firm matches. Size values are once, few and many counts, or a class for expanded clones, and some rows have none.

many	-	TRBV5-1	TRBJ2-3	CASTPGLSVSTDTQYF	TGCGCCAGCACCCCGGGACTCAGTGTCAGCACAGATACGCAGTATTTT
few	-	TRBV3-1	TRBJ1-3	CASSGWRARGNTIYF	TGTGCCAGCTCCGGTTGGCGGGCGCGAGGAAACACCATATATTTT
few	TRBD1	TRBV7-6	TRBJ2-1	CASSLRTGYNEQFF	TGTGCCAGCAGCCTAAGGACAGGGTACAATGAGCAGTTCTTC
-	-	TRBV5-1	TRBJ2-5	CASSPLLGGGETQYF	TGCGCCAGCAGCCCCCTCCTGGGGGGAGGAGAGACCCAGTACTTC
few	-	TRBV9	TRBJ2-5	CASSVGEGWGETQYF	TGTGCCAGCAGCGTAGGAGAGGGATGGGGAGAGACCCAGTACTTC
-	-	TRBV19	TRBJ1-3	CASSIGPGNTIYF	TGTGCCAGTAGTATCGGGCCTGGAAACACCATATATTTT
-	TRBD1	TRBV6-5	TRBJ1-5	CASSYPPGTGDLNQPQHF	TGTGCCAGCAGTTACCCTCCCGGGACAGGGGATTTAAATCAGCCCCAGCATTTT
-	-	TRBV24-1	TRBJ1-2	CATSAGTSRGGYTF	TGTGCCACCAGTGCCGGGACCTCCCGAGGGGGCTACACCTTC
many	-	TRBV19	TRBJ1-1	CASSISSRVGAFF	TGTGCCAGTAGTATAAGTTCCCGGGTCGGAGCTTTCTTT
-	-	TRBV6-1	TRBJ1-5	CASRRSGGGRRQPQHF	TGTGCCAGCAGACGGAGCGGCGGGGGGAGAAGACAGCCCCAGCATTTT
many	-	TRBV28	TRBJ1-2	CASRTGPFYTF	TGTGCCAGCAGGACAGGACCGTTTTACACCTTC
many	TRBD1	TRBV19	TRBJ2-7	CASSRTGTGSYEQYF	TGTGCCAGTAGTAGGACCGGGACAGGTTCCTACGAGCAGTACTTC
many	-	TRBV5-1	TRBJ1-1	CASSPTYTYNTEAFF	TGCGCCAGCAGCCCTACTTATACTTATAACACTGAAGCTTTCTTT
few	-	TRBV7-2	TRBJ2-7	CASSFIGEQYF	TGTGCCAGCAGCTTTATAGGCGAGCAGTACTTC
many	-	TRBV5-1	TRBJ1-2	CASSLRLGQNYGYTF	TGCGCCAGCAGCTTGAGACTCGGCCAGAACTATGGCTACACCTTC
-	-	TRBV11-3	TRBJ2-1	CASSQSMVGTGFRGLANEQFF	TGTGCCAGCAGCCAAAGCATGGTGGGGACAGGGTTCCGGGGACTAGCGAATGAGCAGTTCTTC
many	-	TRBV12-3/TRBV12-4	TRBJ1-1	CASSFIQNTEAFF	TGTGCCAGCAGTTTCATACAGAACACTGAAGCTTTCTTT
-	-	TRBV19	TRBJ1-4	CASSIVGRMNEKLFF	TGTGCCAGTAGTATCGTGGGACGGATGAATGAAAAACTGTTTTTT
many	TRBD2	TRBV9	TRBJ2-7	CASSVGTSGRRDEQYF	TGTGCCAGCAGCGTAGGGACTAGCGGGAGGAGGGACGAGCAGTACTTC
-	TRBD1	TRBV7-9	TRBJ2-1	CASSSRTGVLF	TGTGCCAGCAGCTCTCGGACAGGAGTACTCTTC
many	-	TRBV28	TRBJ2-6	CASSMYSGANVLTF	TGTGCCAGCAGCATGTACTCTGGGGCCAACGTCCTGACTTTC
many	-	TRBV28	TRBJ2-7	CASSYSVPYEQYF	TGTGCCAGCAGTTATAGCGTACCCTACGAGCAGTACTTC
many	-	TRBV7-9	TRBJ1-1	CASSQDSLGTEAFF	TGTGCCAGCAGCCAAGACAGTTTGGGCACTGAAGCTTTCTTT